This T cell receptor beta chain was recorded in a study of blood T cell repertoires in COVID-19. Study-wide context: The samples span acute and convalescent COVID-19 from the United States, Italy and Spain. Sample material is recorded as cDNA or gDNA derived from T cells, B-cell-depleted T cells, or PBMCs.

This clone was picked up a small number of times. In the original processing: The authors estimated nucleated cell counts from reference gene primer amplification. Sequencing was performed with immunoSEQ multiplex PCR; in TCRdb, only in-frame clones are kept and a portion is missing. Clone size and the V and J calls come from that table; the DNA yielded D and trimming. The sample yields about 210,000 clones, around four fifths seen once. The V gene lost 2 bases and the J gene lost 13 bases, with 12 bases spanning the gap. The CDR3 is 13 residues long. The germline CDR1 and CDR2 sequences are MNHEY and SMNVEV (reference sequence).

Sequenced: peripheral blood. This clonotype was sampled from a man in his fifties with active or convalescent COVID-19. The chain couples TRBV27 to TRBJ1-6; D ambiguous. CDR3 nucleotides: TGTGCCAGCAGTTTAAATCGGTTGGAGCCCCTCCACTTT. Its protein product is CASSLNRLEPLHF.